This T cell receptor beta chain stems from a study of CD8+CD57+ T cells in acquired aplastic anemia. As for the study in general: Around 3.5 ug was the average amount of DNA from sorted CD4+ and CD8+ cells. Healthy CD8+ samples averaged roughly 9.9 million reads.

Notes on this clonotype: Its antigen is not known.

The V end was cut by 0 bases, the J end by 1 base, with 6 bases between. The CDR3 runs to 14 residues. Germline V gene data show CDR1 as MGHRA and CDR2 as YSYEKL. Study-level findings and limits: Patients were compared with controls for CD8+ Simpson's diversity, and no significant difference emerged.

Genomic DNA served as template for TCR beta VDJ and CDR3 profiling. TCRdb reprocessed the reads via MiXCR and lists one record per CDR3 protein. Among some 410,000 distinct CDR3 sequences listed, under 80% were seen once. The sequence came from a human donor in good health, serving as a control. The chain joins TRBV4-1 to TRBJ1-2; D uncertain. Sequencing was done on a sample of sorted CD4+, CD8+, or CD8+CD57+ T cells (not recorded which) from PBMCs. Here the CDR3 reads CASSQEGNNYGYTF. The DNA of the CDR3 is TGCGCCAGCAGCCAAGAGGGCAATAACTATGGCTACACCTTC.